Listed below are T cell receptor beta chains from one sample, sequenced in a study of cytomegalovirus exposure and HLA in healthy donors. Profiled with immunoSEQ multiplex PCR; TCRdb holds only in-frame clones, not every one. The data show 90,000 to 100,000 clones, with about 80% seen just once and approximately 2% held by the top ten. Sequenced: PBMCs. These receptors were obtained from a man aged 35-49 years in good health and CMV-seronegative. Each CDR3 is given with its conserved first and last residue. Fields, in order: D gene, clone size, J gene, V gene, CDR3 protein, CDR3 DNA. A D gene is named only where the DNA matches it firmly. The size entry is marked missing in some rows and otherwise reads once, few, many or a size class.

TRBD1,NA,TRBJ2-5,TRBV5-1,CASSFDRGRETQYF,TGCGCCAGCAGCTTCGACAGGGGGCGAGAGACCCAGTACTTC
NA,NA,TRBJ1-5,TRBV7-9,CASSQGQNQPQHF,TGTGCCAGCAGCCAAGGACAAAATCAGCCCCAGCATTTT
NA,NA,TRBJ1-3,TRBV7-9,CASSQGRELNTIYF,TGTGCCAGCAGTCAGGGAAGGGAACTGAACACCATATATTTT
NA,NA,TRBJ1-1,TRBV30,CAWKRTANTEAFF,TGTGCCTGGAAGAGGACAGCGAACACTGAAGCTTTCTTT
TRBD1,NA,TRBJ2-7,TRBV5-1,CASSQGAGGIIPYEQYF,TGCGCCAGCAGCCAGGGGGCCGGGGGCATTATCCCCTACGAGCAGTACTTC
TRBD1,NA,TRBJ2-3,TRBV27,CASSLQGAGDTQYF,TGTGCCAGCAGTTTACAGGGGGCCGGGGATACGCAGTATTTT
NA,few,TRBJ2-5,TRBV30,CAWSRNTGTYQETQYF,TGTGCCTGGAGTAGAAATACCGGGACTTACCAAGAGACCCAGTACTTC
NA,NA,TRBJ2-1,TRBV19,CASSNGADEQFF,TGTGCCAGTAGTAACGGAGCGGATGAGCAGTTCTTC
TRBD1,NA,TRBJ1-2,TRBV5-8,CASSGYRGANYGYTF,TGTGCCAGCAGCGGATACAGGGGAGCTAACTATGGCTACACCTTC
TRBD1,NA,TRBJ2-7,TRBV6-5,CASSYYGQAYEQYF,TGTGCCAGCAGTTACTACGGACAGGCCTACGAGCAGTACTTC
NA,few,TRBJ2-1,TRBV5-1,CASSRTGLLDGEQFF,TGCGCCAGCAGCCGAACGGGACTTTTAGACGGGGAGCAGTTCTTC
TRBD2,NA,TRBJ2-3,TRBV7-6,CASSAEQGGSGVSTDTQYF,TGTGCCAGCAGCGCTGAACAGGGAGGTAGCGGGGTTAGCACAGATACGCAGTATTTT
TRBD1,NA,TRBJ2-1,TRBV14,CASSQARTGQNNEQFF,TGTGCCAGCAGCCAAGCCCGGACAGGGCAGAACAATGAGCAGTTCTTC
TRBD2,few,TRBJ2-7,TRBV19,CASRLSGGEAYEQYF,TGTGCCAGTAGATTGAGCGGGGGGGAGGCCTACGAGCAGTACTTC
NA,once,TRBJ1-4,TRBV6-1,CASSEGVIQATNEKLFF,TGTGCCAGCAGTGAAGGGGTAATTCAGGCAACTAATGAAAAACTGTTTTTT
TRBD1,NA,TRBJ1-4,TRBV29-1,CSVEVPGQGAEKLFF,TGCAGCGTTGAAGTCCCGGGCCAGGGGGCCGAAAAACTGTTTTTT
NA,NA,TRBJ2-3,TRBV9,CASSVEGPTDTQYF,TGTGCCAGCAGCGTAGAGGGGCCCACAGATACGCAGTATTTT
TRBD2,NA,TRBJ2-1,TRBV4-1,CASSQDSGKDEQFF,TGCGCCAGCAGCCAAGATAGCGGGAAAGATGAGCAGTTCTTC
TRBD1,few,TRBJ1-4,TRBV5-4,CASSADRGRNEKLFF,TGTGCCAGCAGCGCGGACAGGGGGAGAAATGAAAAACTGTTTTTT
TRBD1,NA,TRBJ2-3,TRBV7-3,CASSEGQGSTDTQYF,TGTGCCAGCAGCGAAGGACAGGGGAGCACAGATACGCAGTATTTT
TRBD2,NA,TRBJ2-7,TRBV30,CARDTGGPYEQYF,TGTGCCAGAGACACGGGGGGGCCTTACGAGCAGTACTTC
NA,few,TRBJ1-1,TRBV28,CASSSTVNTEAFF,TGTGCCAGCAGTTCGACAGTGAACACTGAAGCTTTCTTT
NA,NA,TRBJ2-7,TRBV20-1,CSVSTAYEQYF,TGCAGTGTCTCGACAGCCTACGAGCAGTACTTC
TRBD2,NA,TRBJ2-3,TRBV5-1,CASSPGLAGGLPDTQYF,TGCGCCAGCAGCCCGGGACTAGCGGGAGGGCTTCCAGATACGCAGTATTTT
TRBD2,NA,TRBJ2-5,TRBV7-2,CASSLLAGGAETQYF,TGTGCCAGCAGCCTTTTGGCGGGGGGAGCCGAGACCCAGTACTTC
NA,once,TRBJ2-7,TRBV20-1,CSAIYQDEQYF,TGCAGTGCTATTTATCAGGACGAGCAGTACTTC
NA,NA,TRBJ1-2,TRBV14,CASSQSRVWGYTF,TGTGCCAGCAGCCAGTCCAGGGTGTGGGGCTACACCTTC
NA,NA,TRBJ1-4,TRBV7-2,CASSSRDSEKLFF,TGTGCCAGCAGCTCCCGCGACTCTGAAAAACTGTTTTTT